The clone carrying this TCR beta chain has a handful of counts. Its specificity is unknown. This specimen comes from a study of post-analysis software for immune sequencing data. Germline loops: CDR1 SGHVS, CDR2 FNYEAQ. V was cut by 2 bases and J by 2 bases, with 10 bases left in between. CDR3 length: 15 residues. Study-level points and caveats: Patients had higher frequencies than controls of five or six TRBV segments, including TRBV5-6, TRBV5-1 and TRBV20-1.

Researchers reported that TCR beta cDNA libraries carried unique molecular identifiers. TCRdb passed the PCR reads through MiXCR, listing each CDR3 protein once. This sample yields about 620,000 distinct CDR3 sequences, of which 44% are seen a single time; around 1.7% belongs to the top ten. This sequence joins TRBV7-6 and TRBJ2-1; no definite D call. Material: blood. The receptor was derived from a girl between 10 and 17 years old with multiple sclerosis. The CDR3: CASSLTPSAYNEQFF. The CDR3 DNA reads as TGTGCCAGCAGCTTAACTCCCAGCGCCTACAATGAGCAGTTCTTC. Full variable domain (outside the CDR3, taken from reference TRBV7-6 and TRBJ2-1): GAGVSQSPRYKVTKRGQDVALRCDPISGHVSLYWYRQALGQGPEFLTYFNYEAQQDKSGLPNDRFSAERPEGSISTLTIQRTEQRDSAMYRCASSLTPSAYNEQFFGPGTRLTVL.